This T cell receptor beta chain was captured in a study of blood T cell repertoires in COVID-19. V lost 1 base, J lost 6 bases, and 14 bases lay in between. The CDR3 totals 15 residues. Germline V gene sequence: CDR1 SGHAT, CDR2 FQDESV (reference sequence). Authors' data handling: Cell counts per sample came from amplifying reference gene primers. The table came from immunoSEQ multiplex PCR; TCRdb's copy has only in-frame clones and leaves some out. Clonal size and the V and J genes are those of that table, whereas D and trimming came from the DNA. The table lists 310,000 or so clones, around 89% of them singletons, with 1.7% in the top ten. Participant ages covered about 18 to 90 years across 25 or so US areas. Assignments of participants to cohorts depended upon their own reported clinical history.

The sequenced sample was PBMCs or T cells enriched from blood (not recorded which). The chain has TRBV11-1 and TRBJ2-3, with a tentative D call TRBD2 (6 bases). The sequence was obtained from a woman aged 18-30 years with acute COVID-19. CDR3 amino acids: CASSLGYGSQDTQYF. The DNA of the CDR3 is TGTGCCAGCAGCTTAGGTTACGGGAGTCAGGATACGCAGTATTTT.